This T cell receptor (beta chain) was captured in a study of T cell responses to AZD1222 COVID-19 vaccine. Regarding the study as a whole: Among vaccine-associated CD4 TCRs, coverage spanned spike, with dominance at 160-218 and 743-854. Among spike-specific TCRs, nearly half reportedly target unmutated variant regions. A mostly white British donor set with more females was recruited, and clonal diversity was possibly underestimated. Among those given AZD1222, only six or seven were seropositive at baseline.

The assay was immunoSEQ multiplex PCR, and TCRdb's table has in-frame clones only and misses some. The repertoire includes 180,000 or so clones, about 91% of them detected once, and approximately 1.2% sits in the top ten. As to this clone: What it recognizes is unknown.

V lost 2 bases to trimming and J lost 9 bases; unmatched junction nucleotides: 4. Germline-derived CDR1 and CDR2 are ENHRY and SYGVKD. This CDR3 contains 14 residues. This sequence originates from an adult who received the AZD1222 COVID-19 vaccine. The chain has TRBV10-3 and TRBJ2-1, with 10 bases fitting TRBD1. The source material was peripheral blood, sampled 28 days after the second AZD1222 dose. The CDR3: CAISEGTGDGEQFF. Written as DNA, the CDR3 is TGTGCCATCAGTGAGGGGACAGGGGACGGTGAGCAGTTCTTC.